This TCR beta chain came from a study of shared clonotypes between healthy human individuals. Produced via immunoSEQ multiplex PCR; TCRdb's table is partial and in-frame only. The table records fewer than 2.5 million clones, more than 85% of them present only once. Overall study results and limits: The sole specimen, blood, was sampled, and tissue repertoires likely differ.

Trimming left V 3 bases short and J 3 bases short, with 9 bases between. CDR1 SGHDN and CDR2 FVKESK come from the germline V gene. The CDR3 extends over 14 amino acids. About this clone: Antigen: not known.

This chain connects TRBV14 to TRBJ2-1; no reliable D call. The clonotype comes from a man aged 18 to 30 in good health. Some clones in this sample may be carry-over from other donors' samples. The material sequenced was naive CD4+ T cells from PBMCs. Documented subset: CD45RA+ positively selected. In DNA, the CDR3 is TGTGCCAGCAGCCATACTGGCGGCTACAATGAGCAGTTCTTC. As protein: CASSHTGGYNEQFF.